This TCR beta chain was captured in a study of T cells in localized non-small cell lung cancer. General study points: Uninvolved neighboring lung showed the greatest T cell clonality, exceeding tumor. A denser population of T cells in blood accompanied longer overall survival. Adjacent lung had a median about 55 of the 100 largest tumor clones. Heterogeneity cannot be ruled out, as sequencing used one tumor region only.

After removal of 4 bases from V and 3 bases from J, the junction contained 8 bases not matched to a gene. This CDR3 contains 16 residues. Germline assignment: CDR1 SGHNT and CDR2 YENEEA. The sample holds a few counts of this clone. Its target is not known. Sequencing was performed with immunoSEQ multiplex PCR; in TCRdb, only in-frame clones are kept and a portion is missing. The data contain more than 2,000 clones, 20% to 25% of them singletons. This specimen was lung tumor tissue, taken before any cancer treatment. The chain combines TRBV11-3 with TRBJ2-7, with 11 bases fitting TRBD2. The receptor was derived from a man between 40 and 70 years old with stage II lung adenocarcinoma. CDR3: CASSSWGSGRDYEQYF. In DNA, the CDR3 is TGTGCCAGCAGCTCCTGGGGTAGCGGGAGGGACTACGAGCAGTACTTC.